This TCR beta chain appears in the sequencing data of a study of cytomegalovirus exposure and HLA in healthy donors. V was trimmed by 5 bases and J by 2 bases, leaving 12 bases between them. CDR1 SEHNR and CDR2 FQNEAQ come from the germline V gene (reference sequence). The CDR3 runs 14 residues. Sequencing used immunoSEQ multiplex PCR; TCRdb keeps in-frame clones, though not all of them. The repertoire holds roughly 330,000 clones, with 87% as singletons. The sample taken for sequencing was PBMCs. The receptor comes from a young woman in good health and CMV-seropositive. V usage is TRBV7-9 and J usage is TRBJ1-1; D not certain. The CDR3 DNA is TGTGCCAGCAGCCCAACATTGGGAAACACTGAAGCTTTCTTT. Amino acids: CASSPTLGNTEAFF.